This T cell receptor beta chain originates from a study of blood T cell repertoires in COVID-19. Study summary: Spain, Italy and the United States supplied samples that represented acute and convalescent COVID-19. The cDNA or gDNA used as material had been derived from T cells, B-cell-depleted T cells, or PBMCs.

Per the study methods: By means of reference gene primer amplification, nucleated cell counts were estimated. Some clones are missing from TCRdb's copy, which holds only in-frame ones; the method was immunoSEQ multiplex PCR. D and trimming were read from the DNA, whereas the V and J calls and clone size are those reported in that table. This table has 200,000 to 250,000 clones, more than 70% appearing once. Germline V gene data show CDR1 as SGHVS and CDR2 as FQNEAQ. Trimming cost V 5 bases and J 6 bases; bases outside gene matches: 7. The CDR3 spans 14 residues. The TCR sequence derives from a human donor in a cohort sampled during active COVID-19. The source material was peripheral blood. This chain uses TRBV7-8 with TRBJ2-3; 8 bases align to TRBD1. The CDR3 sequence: CASSLYRGKDTQYF. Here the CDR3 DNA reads TGTGCCAGCAGCCTGTACAGGGGGAAGGATACGCAGTATTTT. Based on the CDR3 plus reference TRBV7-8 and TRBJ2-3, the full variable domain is GAGVSQSPRYKVAKRGQDVALRCDPISGHVSLFWYQQALGQGPEFLTYFQNEAQLDKSGLPSDRFFAERPEGSVSTLKIQRTQQEDSAVYLCASSLYRGKDTQYFGPGTRLTVL.